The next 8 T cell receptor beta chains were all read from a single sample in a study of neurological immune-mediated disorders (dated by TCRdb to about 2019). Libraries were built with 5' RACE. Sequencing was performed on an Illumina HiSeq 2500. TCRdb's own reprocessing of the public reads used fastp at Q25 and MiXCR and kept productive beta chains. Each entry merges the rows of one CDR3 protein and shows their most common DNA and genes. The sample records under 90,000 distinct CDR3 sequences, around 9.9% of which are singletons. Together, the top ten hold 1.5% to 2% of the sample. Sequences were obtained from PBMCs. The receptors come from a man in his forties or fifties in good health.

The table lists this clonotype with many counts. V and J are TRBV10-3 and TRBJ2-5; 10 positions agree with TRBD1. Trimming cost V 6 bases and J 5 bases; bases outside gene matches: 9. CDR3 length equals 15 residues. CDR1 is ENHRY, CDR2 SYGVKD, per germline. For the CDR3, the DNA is TGTGCCATCAGAACGGACAGGGGGGAAGGGGAGACCCAGTACTTC. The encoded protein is CAIRTDRGEGETQYF.

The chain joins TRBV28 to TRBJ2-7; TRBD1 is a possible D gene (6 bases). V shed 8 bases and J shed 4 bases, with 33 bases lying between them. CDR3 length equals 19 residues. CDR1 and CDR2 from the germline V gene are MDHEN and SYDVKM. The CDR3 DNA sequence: TGTGCCAGCCACTATCGGACAGTACGTGTCTGGGACCACCCGTACGAGCAGTACTTC. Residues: CASHYRTVRVWDHPYEQYF.

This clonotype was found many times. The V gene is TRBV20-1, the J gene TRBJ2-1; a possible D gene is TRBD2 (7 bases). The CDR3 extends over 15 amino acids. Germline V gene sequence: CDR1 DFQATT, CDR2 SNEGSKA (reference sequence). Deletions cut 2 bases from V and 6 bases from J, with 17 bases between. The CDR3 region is CSARSPIGGANEQFF. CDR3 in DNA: TGCAGTGCTAGATCCCCTATAGGGGGGGCCAATGAGCAGTTCTTC.

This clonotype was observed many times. CDR3 nucleotides: TGTGCCAGCAGTGCACAGGCCGGAAACACCATATATTTT. Its protein is CASSAQAGNTIYF. This sequence joins TRBV25-1 and TRBJ1-3; D perhaps matches TRBD1 (5 bases). Per germline, CDR1 MGHDK and CDR2 SYGVNS. Deletions cut 4 bases from V and 4 bases from J, with 8 bases between. The length of the CDR3 is 13 residues.

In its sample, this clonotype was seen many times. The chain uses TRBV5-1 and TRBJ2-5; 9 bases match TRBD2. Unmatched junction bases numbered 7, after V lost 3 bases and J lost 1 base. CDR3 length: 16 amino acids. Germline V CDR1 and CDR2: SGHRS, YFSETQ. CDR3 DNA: TGCGCCAGCAGCTCCTTTATAGCGGGAGCCCAAGAGACCCAGTACTTC. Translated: CASSSFIAGAQETQYF.

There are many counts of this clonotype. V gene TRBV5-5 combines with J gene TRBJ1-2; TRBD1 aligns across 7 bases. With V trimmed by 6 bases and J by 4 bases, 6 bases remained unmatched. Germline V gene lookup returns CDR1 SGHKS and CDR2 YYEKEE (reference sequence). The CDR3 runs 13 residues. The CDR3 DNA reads TGTGCCAGCAACGAGGGACAGTCCTATGGCTACACCTTC. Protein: CASNEGQSYGYTF.

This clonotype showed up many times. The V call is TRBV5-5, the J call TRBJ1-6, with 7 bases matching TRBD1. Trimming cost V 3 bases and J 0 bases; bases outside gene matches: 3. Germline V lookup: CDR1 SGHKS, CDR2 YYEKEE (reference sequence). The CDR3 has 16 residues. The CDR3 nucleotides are TGTGCCAGCAGCTCGGGACAGAGCTCCTATAATTCACCCCTCCACTTT. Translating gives CASSSGQSSYNSPLHF.

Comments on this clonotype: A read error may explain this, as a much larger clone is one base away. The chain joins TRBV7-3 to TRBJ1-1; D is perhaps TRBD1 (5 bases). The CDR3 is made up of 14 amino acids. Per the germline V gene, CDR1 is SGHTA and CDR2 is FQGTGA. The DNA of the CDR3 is TGTGCCAGCAGCTTAGTGGCGGGTGGGACTGACGCTTTCTTT. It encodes CASSLVAGGTDAFF.